This T cell receptor beta chain was captured in a study of OX40 agonist ivuxolimab in advanced cancers. The V end was cut by 2 bases, the J end by 1 base, with 8 bases between. Germline-derived CDR1 and CDR2 are MNHEY and SMNVEV (reference sequence). The CDR3 is 14 residues long. The table came from immunoSEQ multiplex PCR; TCRdb's copy has only in-frame clones and leaves some out. The repertoire includes around 45,000 clones, about 90% of them detected once, and about 8% sits in the top ten. Sequencing was performed on CD4+ or CD8+ T cells sorted from blood, taken in a trial of the OX40 agonist ivuxolimab. The receptor comes from an adult with an advanced solid tumor such as melanoma, head and neck, liver or kidney cancer. This chain connects TRBV27 to TRBJ1-1; D gene uncertain. The DNA for the CDR3 is TGTGCCAGCAGTTTAGCCTTTAGGAACACTGAAGCTTTCTTT. This gives the protein CASSLAFRNTEAFF.